This T cell receptor beta chain appears in the sequencing data of a study of CD8+ T cells in alopecia areata. As for treatment: oral pan-JAK inhibitor, 5-10 mg twice daily. Researchers gathered lesional scalp punch biopsies and peripheral blood from patients with alopecia areata. Overall study findings and caveats: Among the top 100, expanded CD8+ clones were significantly decreased by tofacitinib, as was scalp clonality. In scalp and blood, many expanded lesional clones persisted during tofacitinib. Unlike in mice, where it was clearer, TCR sharing across patients was less clear, possibly HLA-related.

RNA was isolated and reverse transcribed to cDNA, the sequencing template. The method was immunoSEQ multiplex PCR; TCRdb's version includes in-frame clones alone and lacks a portion of them. Found here are 150,000 to 200,000 clones, approximately 67% of them singletons; the top ten hold 1.3%. The germline V gene encodes CDR1 SEHNR and CDR2 FQNEAQ (reference sequence). The CDR3 extends over 10 amino acids. This clone was counted a few times. Its target is unknown. This TCR was recovered from a human donor with alopecia areata. This material consisted of CD4+ T cells sorted from blood, taken between weeks 47 and 50, from a patient treated with tofacitinib. The chain couples TRBV7-9 to TRBJ2-5; D uncertain. The DNA matches TRBJ2-7 better at its end, which makes the J call doubtful. CDR3 in amino acids: CASSGNEQYF. Here the CDR3 DNA reads TGTGCCAGCAGCGGTAACGAGCAGTACTTC.